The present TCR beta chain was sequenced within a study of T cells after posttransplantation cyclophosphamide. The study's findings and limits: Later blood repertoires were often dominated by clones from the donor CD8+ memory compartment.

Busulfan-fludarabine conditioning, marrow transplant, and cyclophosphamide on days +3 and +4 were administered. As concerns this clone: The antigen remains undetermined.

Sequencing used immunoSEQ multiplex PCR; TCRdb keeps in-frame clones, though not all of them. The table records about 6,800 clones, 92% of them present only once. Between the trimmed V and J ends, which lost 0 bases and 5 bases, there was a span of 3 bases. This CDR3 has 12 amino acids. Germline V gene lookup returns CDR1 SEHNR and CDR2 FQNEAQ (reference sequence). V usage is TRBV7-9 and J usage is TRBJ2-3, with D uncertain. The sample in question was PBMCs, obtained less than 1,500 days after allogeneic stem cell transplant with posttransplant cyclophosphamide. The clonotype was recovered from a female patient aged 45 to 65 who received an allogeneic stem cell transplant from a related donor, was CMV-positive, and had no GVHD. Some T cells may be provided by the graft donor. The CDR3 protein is CASSLARDTQYF. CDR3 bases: TGTGCCAGCAGCTTAGCCCGAGATACGCAGTATTTT.